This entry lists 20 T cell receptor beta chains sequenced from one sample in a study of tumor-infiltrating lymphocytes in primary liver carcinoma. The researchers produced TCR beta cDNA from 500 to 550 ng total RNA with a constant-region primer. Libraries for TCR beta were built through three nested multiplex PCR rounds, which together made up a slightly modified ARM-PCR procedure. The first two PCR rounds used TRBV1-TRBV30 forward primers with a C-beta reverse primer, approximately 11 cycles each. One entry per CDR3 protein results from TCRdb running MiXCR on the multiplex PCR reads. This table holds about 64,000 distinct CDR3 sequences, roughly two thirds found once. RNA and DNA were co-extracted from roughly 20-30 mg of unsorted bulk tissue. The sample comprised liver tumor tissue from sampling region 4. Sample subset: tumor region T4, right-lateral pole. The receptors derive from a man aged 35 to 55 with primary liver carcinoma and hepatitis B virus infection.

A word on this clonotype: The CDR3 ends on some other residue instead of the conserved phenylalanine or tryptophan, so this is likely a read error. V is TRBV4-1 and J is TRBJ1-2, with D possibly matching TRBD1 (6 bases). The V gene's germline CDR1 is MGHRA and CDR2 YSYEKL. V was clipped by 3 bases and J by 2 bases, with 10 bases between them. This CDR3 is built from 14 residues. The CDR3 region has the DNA TGCGCCAGCAGCCAGGGGGGCAGGAACTATGGCTACACCCTC. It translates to CASSQGGRNYGYTL.

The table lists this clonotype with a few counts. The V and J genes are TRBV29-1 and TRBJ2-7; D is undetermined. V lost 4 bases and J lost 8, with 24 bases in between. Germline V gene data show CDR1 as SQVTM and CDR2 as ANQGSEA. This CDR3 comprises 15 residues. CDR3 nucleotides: TGCAGCGTTGTGAGTGGATGGGCGATGCCCTATCAGCAGTACTTC. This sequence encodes CSVVSGWAMPYQQYF.

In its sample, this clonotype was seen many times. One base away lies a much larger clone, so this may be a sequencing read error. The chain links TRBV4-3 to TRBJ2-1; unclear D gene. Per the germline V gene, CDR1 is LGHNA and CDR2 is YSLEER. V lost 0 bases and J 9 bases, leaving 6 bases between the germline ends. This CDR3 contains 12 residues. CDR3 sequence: CASSQEPSEQFF. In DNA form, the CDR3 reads TGCGCCAGCAGCCAAGAGCCTTCTGAGCAGTTCTTC.

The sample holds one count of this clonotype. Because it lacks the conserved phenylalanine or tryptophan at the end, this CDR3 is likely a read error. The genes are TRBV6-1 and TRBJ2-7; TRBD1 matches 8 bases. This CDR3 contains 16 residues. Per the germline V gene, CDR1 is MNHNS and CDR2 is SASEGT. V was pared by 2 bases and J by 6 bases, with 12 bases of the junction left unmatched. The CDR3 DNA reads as TGTGCCAGCAGTGAAACGTACGGGGACAGGAGCTTCGAGCAGTACTCC. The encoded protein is CASSETYGDRSFEQYS.

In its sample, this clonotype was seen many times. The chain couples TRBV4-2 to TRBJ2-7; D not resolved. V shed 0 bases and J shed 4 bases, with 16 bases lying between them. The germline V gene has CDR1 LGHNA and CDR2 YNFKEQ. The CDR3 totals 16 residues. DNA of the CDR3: TGTGCCAGCAGCCAAGATATCCTCAAGGCCCTTTACGAGCAGTACTTC. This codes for CASSQDILKALYEQYF.

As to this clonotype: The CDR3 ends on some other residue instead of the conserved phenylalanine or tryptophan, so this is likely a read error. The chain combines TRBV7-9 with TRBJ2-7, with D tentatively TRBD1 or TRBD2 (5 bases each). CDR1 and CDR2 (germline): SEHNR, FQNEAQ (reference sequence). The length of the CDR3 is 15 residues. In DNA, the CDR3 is TGTGACAGCAGCTTCCACCGGGACGGAGCTAGGGAGCAGTACTTA. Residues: CDSSFHRDGAREQYL.

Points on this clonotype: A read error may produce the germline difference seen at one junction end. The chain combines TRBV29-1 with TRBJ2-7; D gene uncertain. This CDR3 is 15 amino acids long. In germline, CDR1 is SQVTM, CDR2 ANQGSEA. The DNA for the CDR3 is TGCAGTGTTGAAGATCCGGGTGAGAGCTCCTATGAGCAGTACTTC. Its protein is CSVEDPGESSYEQYF.

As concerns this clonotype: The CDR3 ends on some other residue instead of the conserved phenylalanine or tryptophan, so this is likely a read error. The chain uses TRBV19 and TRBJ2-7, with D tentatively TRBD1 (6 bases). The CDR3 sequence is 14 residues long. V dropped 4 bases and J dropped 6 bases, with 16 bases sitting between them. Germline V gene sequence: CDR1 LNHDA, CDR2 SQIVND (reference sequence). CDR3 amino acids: CASSTRQARGEQYI. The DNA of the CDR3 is TGTGCCAGTAGTACGCGACAGGCCCGAGGCGAGCAGTACATC.

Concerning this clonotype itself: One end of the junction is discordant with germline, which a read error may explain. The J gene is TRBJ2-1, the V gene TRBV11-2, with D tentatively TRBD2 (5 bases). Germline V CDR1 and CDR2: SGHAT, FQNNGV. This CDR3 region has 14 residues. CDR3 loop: CASSLYQLGSEQLF. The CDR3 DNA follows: TGTGCCAGCAGCTTATACCAGCTAGGTAGCGAGCAGTTATTC.

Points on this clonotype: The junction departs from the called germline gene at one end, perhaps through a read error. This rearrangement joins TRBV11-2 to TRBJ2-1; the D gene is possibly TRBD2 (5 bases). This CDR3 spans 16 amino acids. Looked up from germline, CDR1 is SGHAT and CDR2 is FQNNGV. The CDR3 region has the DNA TGTGCCAGCAGCTTAGAGCTCCTAGCAGGAATGAAAGAGCAGTTCTTT. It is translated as CASSLELLAGMKEQFF.

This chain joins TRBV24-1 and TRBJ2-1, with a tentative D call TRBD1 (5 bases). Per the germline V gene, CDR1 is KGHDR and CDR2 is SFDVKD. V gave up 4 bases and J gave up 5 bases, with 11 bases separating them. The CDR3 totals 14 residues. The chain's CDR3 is CATSDTGRDNEQFF. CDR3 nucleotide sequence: TGTGCCACCAGTGACACGGGCAGGGACAATGAGCAGTTCTTC.

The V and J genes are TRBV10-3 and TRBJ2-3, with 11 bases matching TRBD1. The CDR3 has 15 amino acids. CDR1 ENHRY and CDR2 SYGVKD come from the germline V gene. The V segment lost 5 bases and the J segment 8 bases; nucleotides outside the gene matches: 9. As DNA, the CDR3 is TGTGCCATCAGTCCGGGACAGGGGGGAACAAGTACGCAGTATTTT. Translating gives CAISPGQGGTSTQYF.

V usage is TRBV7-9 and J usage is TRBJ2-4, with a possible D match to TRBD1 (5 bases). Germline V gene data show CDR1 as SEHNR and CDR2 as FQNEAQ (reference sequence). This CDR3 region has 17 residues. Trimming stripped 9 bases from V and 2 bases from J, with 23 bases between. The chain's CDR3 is CARSQMEGKGSKNIQYF. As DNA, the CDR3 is TGTGCCAGAAGCCAAATGGAAGGGAAGGGGTCCAAAAACATTCAGTACTTC. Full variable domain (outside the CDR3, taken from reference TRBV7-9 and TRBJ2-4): DTGVSQNPRHKITKRGQNVTFRCDPISEHNRLYWYRQTLGQGPEFLTYFQNEAQLEKSRLLSDRFSAERPKGSFSTLEIQRTEQGDSAMYLCARSQMEGKGSKNIQYFGAGTRLSVL.

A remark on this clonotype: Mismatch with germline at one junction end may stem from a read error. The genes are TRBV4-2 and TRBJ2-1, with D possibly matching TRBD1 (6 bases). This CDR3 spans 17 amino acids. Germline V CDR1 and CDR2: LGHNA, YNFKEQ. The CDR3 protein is CASSQFRVGASGNEQFF. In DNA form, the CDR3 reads TGTGCCAGCAGCCAGTTCCGGGTGGGGGCTTCGGGTAATGAGCAATTCTTC.

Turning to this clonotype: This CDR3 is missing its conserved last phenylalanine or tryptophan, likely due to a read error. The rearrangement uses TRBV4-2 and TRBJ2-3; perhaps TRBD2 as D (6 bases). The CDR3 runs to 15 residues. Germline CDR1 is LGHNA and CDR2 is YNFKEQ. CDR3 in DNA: TGTGCCAGCAGTCAAGATTTCAGGGAGGAAGATACGCAGTATATT. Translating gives CASSQDFREEDTQYI.

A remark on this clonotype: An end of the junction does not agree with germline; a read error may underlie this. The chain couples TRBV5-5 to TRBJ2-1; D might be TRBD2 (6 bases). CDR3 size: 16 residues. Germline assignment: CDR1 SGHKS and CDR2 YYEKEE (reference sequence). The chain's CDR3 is CASSSLGSSGRNEQFF. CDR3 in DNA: TGTGCAAGCAGCTCCTTAGGGAGTAGCGGCAGGAATGAGCAGTTCTTC. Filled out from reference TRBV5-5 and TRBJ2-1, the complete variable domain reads DAGVTQSPTHLIKTRGQQVTLRCSPISGHKSVSWYQQVLGQGPQFIFQYYEKEERGRGNFPDRFSARQFPNYSSELNVNALLLGDSALYLCASSSLGSSGRNEQFFGPGTRLTVL.

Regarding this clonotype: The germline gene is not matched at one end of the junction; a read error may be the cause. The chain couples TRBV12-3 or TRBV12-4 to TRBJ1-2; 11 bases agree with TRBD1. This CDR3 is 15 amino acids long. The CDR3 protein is CATSLGTGGGYGYTF. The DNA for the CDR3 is TGTGCCACCAGTTTGGGGACAGGGGGAGGGTATGGTTACACCTTC.

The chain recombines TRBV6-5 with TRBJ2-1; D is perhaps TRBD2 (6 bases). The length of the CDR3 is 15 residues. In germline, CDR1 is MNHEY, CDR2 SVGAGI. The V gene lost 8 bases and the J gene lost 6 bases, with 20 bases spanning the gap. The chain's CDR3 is CASASGGLGGNEQFF. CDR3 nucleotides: TGTGCCAGCGCCAGCGGAGGGCTTGGAGGCAATGAGCAGTTCTTC.

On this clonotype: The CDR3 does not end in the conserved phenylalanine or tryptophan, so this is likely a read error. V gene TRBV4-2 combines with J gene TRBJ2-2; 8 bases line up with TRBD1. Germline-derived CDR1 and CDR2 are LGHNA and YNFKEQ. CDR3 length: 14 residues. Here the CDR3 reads CANSTGGYTGELFL. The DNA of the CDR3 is TGTGCCAACAGCACAGGGGGTTACACAGGGGAGCTGTTTTTA.

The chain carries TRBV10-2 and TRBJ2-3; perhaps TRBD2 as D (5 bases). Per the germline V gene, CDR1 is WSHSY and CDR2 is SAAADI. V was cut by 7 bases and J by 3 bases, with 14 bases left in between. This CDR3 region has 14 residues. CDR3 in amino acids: CASKCSPGTDTQYF. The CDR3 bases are TGCGCCAGCAAGTGCTCACCGGGGACAGATACGCAGTATTTT.